This T cell receptor beta chain was sequenced for a study of T cells after posttransplantation cyclophosphamide (dated by TCRdb to 2016 to 2017). For the study in its entirety: Using TRB sequencing, the study followed how the T cell repertoire rebuilt after myeloablative bone marrow transplantation with posttransplantation cyclophosphamide given as GVHD prophylaxis. Blood from all 35 or so PTCy patients with 1-year posttransplant specimens was subjected to TRB sequencing. Public TRB sequences were queried against a database of over 3,600 sequences associated with responses to pathogens, tumor antigens, self-antigens and alloantigens. In 3 patients, up to roughly 3 additional blood samples taken between 2 and 5.2 years after transplant also underwent TRB sequencing, as did pretransplant blood from several patients. Antigen receptor sequencing was done on samples from about 38 PTCy-treated patients and from approximately 17 related bone marrow donors of those patients. Because TRA and TRB clonality correlated tightly in 9 samples, later TCR analyses were limited to TRB. What the work shows at the level of the full study, not this receptor alone: The TRB repertoires of T cells infiltrating skin or GI tract showed only limited overlap with the TRB repertoires of T cells in blood. Donor-recipient similarity was low at 1-2 months but rose over the first year, and later blood repertoires were often dominated by donor CD8+ memory clones. Across roughly 40 patients, recipient CMV seropositivity and CMV reactivation were highly associated with TRB clonality; PTCy diversity was similar to CNI/methotrexate controls.

TRB sequencing used genomic DNA with the immunoSEQ assay at survey resolution or the hsTCRB kit. The original methods were these. Initial read processing used immunoSEQ software, and repertoire analyses used the LymphoSeq R package. For each TRB dataset, clonality was calculated as 1 minus normalized Shannon entropy, and the Gini coefficient was computed as well. Phenotypes of unsorted samples were inferred by mapping TRB sequences from sorted subsets of the recipient or donor onto the same recipient's unsorted samples. The table was pulled from immuneACCESS by TCRdb, which kept in-frame rearrangements only. Such tables lose some clones; where checked, under half of the loss comes from unresolved V genes, and the rest has no known cause. The V and J calls and clone size come from that table; D and trimming were worked out from the DNA. The data for this sample show 15,000 to 20,000 clones, each detected more than once. The biggest ten clones account for about 0.54% of the sample.

From its cysteine to its phenylalanine, the CDR3 spans 11 amino acids. Just the 33-base CDR3 DNA is kept, in frame starting at base 1. With respect to this clone: It has no known antigen specificity. The sample holds no much larger clone one base away, and base qualities are not on file.

Interpreted using the paper, the treatment or condition label stands for: high-dose cyclophosphamide on days +3 and +4 as single-agent GVHD prophylaxis. Busulfan and fludarabine conditioning, a related or unrelated marrow graft, and cyclophosphamide on days +3 and +4 were given to PTCy patients. The PTCy-treated patients were drawn from a prospective, multi-institutional clinical trial. Mononuclear cells from peripheral blood and bone marrow were separated by Ficoll-Hypaque density centrifugation and then cryopreserved. The rearranged segments are TRBV5-3 and TRBJ2-5; the D region possibly corresponds to TRBD2 (6 bases align). The last part of the DNA fits TRBJ2-7 better; the J call may be wrong. TRBV5-3 is an ORF, with its function uncertain. This TCR came from a female patient under 45 who received an allogeneic stem cell transplant from a related donor, was CMV-positive, and had no GVHD. Following transplantation, T cells from the graft donor may be among those present. The sample here was PBMCs, taken after allogeneic stem cell transplant with posttransplant cyclophosphamide. CDR3 sequence: CARQGLYEQYF. The sequenced DNA: TGTGCCAGACAGGGACTCTACGAGCAGTACTTC.